Listed here are 7 T cell receptor beta chains from one sample, sequenced in a study of regulatory dendritic cells for organ transplantation. Some clones are missing from TCRdb's copy, which holds only in-frame ones; the method was immunoSEQ multiplex PCR. The data show 21,000 or so clones, 74% seen once. The sequenced sample consisted of memory CD4+ T cells from blood. The subset is: CD45RO+ memory T cells. The source is a human donor in good health.

In its sample, this clone was seen a few times. The V call is TRBV7-8, the J call TRBJ2-1; TRBD2 agrees at 10 bases. The trim removed 7 bases at V and 8 bases at J, leaving 8 bases unmatched. Germline V CDR1 and CDR2: SGHVS, FQNEAQ. The CDR3 contains 14 residues. The CDR3 protein is CASTRAGGYHEQFF. The CDR3 DNA reads as TGTGCCAGCACCCGAGCGGGGGGGTACCATGAGCAGTTCTTC.

The V call is TRBV18, the J call TRBJ2-5, with TRBD1 matching over 10 bases. With 2 bases clipped from V and 4 bases from J, the junction kept 4 bases outside the gene matches. CDR1 KGHSH and CDR2 LQKENI come from the germline V gene. This CDR3 is built from 15 residues. In nucleotides, the CDR3 is TGTGCCAGCTCACCAAAAGACAGGGGGCGAGAGACCCAGTACTTC. It yields the protein CASSPKDRGRETQYF.

The CDR3 coding sequence is TGTGCCAGCGGCCTAGTCTACGAGCAGTACTTC. Its protein product is CASGLVYEQYF. The gene calls are TRBV19 and TRBJ2-7, with D uncertain. Germline values: CDR1 LNHDA, CDR2 SQIVND (reference sequence). This CDR3 is built from 11 residues. Deletions cut 9 bases from V and 3 bases from J, with 9 bases between.

V and J are TRBV2 and TRBJ2-3; 12 nucleotides align to TRBD2. V lost 6 bases to trimming and J lost 0 bases; unmatched junction nucleotides: 10. The CDR3 has 18 amino acids. Per germline, CDR1 SNHLY and CDR2 FYNNEI. The CDR3 reads CASSLLAGGPRSTDTQYF. CDR3 DNA sequence: TGTGCCAGCAGCCTCCTAGCGGGGGGGCCTCGTAGCACAGATACGCAGTATTTT.

The chain is built from TRBV9 and TRBJ1-3; D not certain. Germline CDR1 SGDLS, CDR2 YYNGEE. This CDR3 has 14 amino acids. Trimming took off 0 bases at V and 0 bases at J, with 4 bases between the two ends. The chain's CDR3 is CASSVDNSGNTIYF. DNA for the CDR3: TGTGCCAGCAGCGTAGACAACTCTGGAAACACCATATATTTT.

This chain connects TRBV11-2 to TRBJ1-1, with a weak D call TRBD1 (5 bases). Germline loops: CDR1 SGHAT, CDR2 FQNNGV. The germline V and J ends were trimmed by 6 bases and 3 bases, with 14 bases remaining between them. The CDR3 has 14 residues. DNA of the CDR3: TGTGCCAGCAGTGCGGCGGGGGGGTACACTGAAGCTTTCTTT. Protein sequence: CASSAAGGYTEAFF.

J is TRBJ2-3 and V is TRBV9; 15 nucleotides match TRBD2. The length of the CDR3 is 15 residues. CDR1 SGDLS and CDR2 YYNGEE come from the germline V gene. Losses at the gene ends were 3 bases for V and 4 bases for J; bases not matched to a gene: 0. As DNA, the CDR3 is TGTGCCAGCAGCGGGACTAGCGGGGGGGCAGATACGCAGTATTTT. This codes for CASSGTSGGADTQYF.